The rows below give T cell receptor beta chains drawn from one sample of a study of blood T cell repertoires in COVID-19. Assay used: immunoSEQ multiplex PCR; TCRdb lists only in-frame clones, some missing. The sample holds about 73,000 clones, about 88% seen once. Material for sequencing was peripheral blood. The receptors here all came from an elderly man with acute or convalescent COVID-19. Both conserved end residues are part of each CDR3. The D gene is left open where the match is weak. A row's size may be missing; if present it is once, few, many or a size class.

TRBV2	TRBJ2-5	.	.	CASRTSFQETQYF	TGTGCCAGCAGAACTAGCTTCCAAGAGACCCAGTACTTC
TRBV29-1	TRBJ1-1	.	.	CSVDPGLGNTEAFF	TGCAGCGTTGACCCCGGACTGGGAAACACTGAAGCTTTCTTT
TRBV24-1	TRBJ2-7	.	.	CATMGSSYEQYF	TGTGCCACCATGGGGAGCTCCTACGAGCAGTACTTC
TRBV28	TRBJ1-2	.	.	CASSLVGPNYGYTF	TGTGCCAGCAGTTTAGTGGGCCCCAACTATGGCTACACCTTC
TRBV9	TRBJ1-6	.	.	CASSPGGGSSYNSPLHF	TGTGCCAGCAGCCCTGGAGGAGGGAGCTCCTATAATTCACCCCTCCACTTT
TRBV4-1	TRBJ1-4	TRBD1	once	CASRDSGGGGEKLFF	TGCGCCAGCAGAGACTCAGGGGGCGGGGGTGAAAAACTGTTTTTT
TRBV12-3/TRBV12-4	TRBJ1-1	.	.	CATAESRGTEAFF	TGTGCCACCGCGGAGAGTAGGGGCACTGAAGCTTTCTTT
TRBV2	TRBJ2-3	.	.	CASSKGSGNTDTQYF	TGTGCCAGCAGTAAAGGTAGCGGTAACACAGATACGCAGTATTTT
TRBV20-1	TRBJ1-1	.	.	CSAPRAPEAFF	TGCAGTGCACCCAGGGCCCCTGAAGCTTTCTTT
TRBV11-2	TRBJ2-5	TRBD2	.	CASSLTSGSETQYF	TGTGCCAGCAGCTTGACTAGCGGGAGTGAGACCCAGTACTTC
TRBV11-2	TRBJ2-2	.	.	CASSLDRGTGELFF	TGTGCCAGCAGCTTAGACAGGGGCACCGGGGAGCTGTTTTTT
TRBV9	TRBJ1-5	TRBD1	.	CASSQGQNSNQPQHF	TGTGCCAGCAGCCAGGGACAGAATAGCAATCAGCCCCAGCATTTT
TRBV7-9	TRBJ1-4	.	.	CASSLMTATNEKLFF	TGTGCCAGCAGCTTAATGACAGCAACTAATGAAAAACTGTTTTTT
TRBV19	TRBJ1-5	.	.	CASSMGTGINQPQHF	TGTGCCAGTAGTATGGGAACAGGGATCAATCAGCCCCAGCATTTT
TRBV12-3/TRBV12-4	TRBJ2-6	TRBD1	.	CASSFYRGVGLTF	TGTGCCAGCAGTTTTTACAGGGGGGTTGGCCTGACTTTC
TRBV5-1	TRBJ1-2	.	.	CASSLARGEGGYTF	TGCGCCAGCAGCTTAGCCAGGGGTGAGGGTGGCTACACCTTC
TRBV5-1	TRBJ1-1	TRBD1	.	CASSLVAGGTEAFF	TGCGCCAGCAGCTTGGTTGCAGGGGGCACTGAAGCTTTCTTT
TRBV4-2	TRBJ1-5	TRBD1	.	CASSPSSNRGLFNQPQHF	TGTGCCAGCAGCCCTTCGTCTAACAGGGGGCTATTCAATCAGCCCCAGCATTTT
TRBV10-3	TRBJ1-1	TRBD1	.	CAISSRGRMNTEAFF	TGTGCCATCAGCTCCAGGGGGCGTATGAACACTGAAGCTTTCTTT
TRBV6-1	TRBJ2-7	TRBD2	.	CASSEDLGLAGGAYEQYF	TGTGCCAGCAGTGAAGATTTGGGGTTAGCGGGGGGGGCATACGAGCAGTACTTC
TRBV7-3	TRBJ2-3	.	.	CASSPQGLGDTQYF	TGTGCCAGCAGCCCCCAGGGACTGGGAGATACGCAGTATTTT
TRBV5-5	TRBJ2-5	TRBD2	.	CASSWEGRQETQYF	TGTGCCAGCAGCTGGGAGGGCAGACAAGAGACCCAGTACTTC
TRBV6-5	TRBJ1-1	.	once	CASKPGVYTEAFF	TGTGCCAGCAAACCAGGGGTTTACACTGAAGCTTTCTTT
TRBV30	TRBJ2-6	.	.	CAWRPRDTSGANVLTF	TGTGCCTGGAGACCCCGGGACACCTCTGGGGCCAACGTCCTGACTTTC
TRBV6-1	TRBJ1-4	.	once	CASSEDFGGLFF	TGTGCCAGCAGTGAAGATTTCGGAGGTCTATTTTTT
TRBV3-1/TRBV3-2	TRBJ1-1	.	.	CASSQSPAVLNTEAFF	TGTGCCAGCAGCCAAAGCCCCGCCGTATTGAACACTGAAGCTTTCTTT
TRBV5-5	TRBJ2-5	TRBD1	few	CASSFGTDETQYF	TGTGCCAGCAGCTTCGGGACAGACGAGACCCAGTACTTC
TRBV24-1	TRBJ2-1	.	.	CATSDVGRPPNEQFF	TGTGCCACCAGTGATGTGGGCCGCCCCCCCAATGAGCAGTTCTTC
TRBV6-5	TRBJ1-2	TRBD1	.	CASSRTGGGSGYTF	TGTGCCAGCAGCCGGACAGGGGGTGGCAGTGGCTACACCTTC
TRBV5-1	TRBJ2-7	TRBD2	.	CAPRRRERYNEQYF	TGCGCTCCTCGTAGGCGGGAGAGGTACAACGAGCAGTACTTC
TRBV27	TRBJ1-5	.	.	CASSPIYSNQPQHF	TGTGCCAGCAGTCCCATCTATAGCAATCAGCCCCAGCATTTT
TRBV6-1	TRBJ2-1	TRBD1	.	CASSEAVGGQGNEQFF	TGTGCCAGCAGTGAAGCCGTTGGCGGACAGGGCAATGAGCAGTTCTTC
TRBV5-4	TRBJ1-2	.	.	CASCSENLYGYTF	TGTGCCAGCTGTAGCGAGAACCTATATGGCTACACCTTC
TRBV9	TRBJ1-5	TRBD1	.	CASSVGQGVNQPQHF	TGTGCCAGCAGCGTAGGACAGGGGGTCAATCAGCCCCAGCATTTT
TRBV5-5	TRBJ2-5	TRBD1	.	CASSSILGTGGRETQYF	TGTGCCAGCAGTTCTATTCTGGGGACAGGGGGAAGAGAGACCCAGTACTTC
TRBV6-5	TRBJ2-5	.	.	CASSTLRGETQYF	TGTGCCAGCAGCACCCTGCGGGGAGAGACCCAGTACTTC
TRBV18	TRBJ1-5	TRBD1	.	CASSAGQTSNQPQHF	TGTGCCAGCTCAGCGGGACAGACAAGCAATCAGCCCCAGCATTTT
TRBV7-9	TRBJ1-1	TRBD1	.	CASSPQGAEAFF	TGTGCCAGCAGCCCCCAGGGGGCTGAAGCTTTCTTT
TRBV6-6	TRBJ1-1	.	.	CASSYRSTEAFF	TGTGCCAGCAGTTATAGGAGCACTGAAGCTTTCTTT
TRBV28	TRBJ1-1	TRBD1	.	CASSPGTGGTEAFF	TGTGCCAGCAGTCCCGGGACAGGGGGCACTGAAGCTTTCTTT
TRBV6-2/TRBV6-3	TRBJ2-4	.	.	CASSYPTGNLAKNIQYF	TGTGCCAGCAGTTACCCTACAGGGAATCTAGCCAAAAACATTCAGTACTTC
TRBV6-5	TRBJ2-7	TRBD1	.	CASSRNRDRAYEQYF	TGTGCCAGCAGTCGCAACCGGGACAGGGCCTACGAGCAGTACTTC
TRBV18	TRBJ1-1	.	.	CASSKTGVLNTEAFF	TGTGCCAGCTCCAAAACCGGGGTACTGAACACTGAAGCTTTCTTT
TRBV5-5	TRBJ1-6	TRBD1	.	CASRTGDSPLHF	TGTGCCAGCCGGACAGGTGATTCACCCCTCCACTTT
TRBV7-2	TRBJ2-1	TRBD2	.	CASSLVSGTYNEQFF	TGTGCCAGCAGCTTAGTTAGCGGGACGTACAATGAGCAGTTCTTC
TRBV11-2	TRBJ2-2	TRBD2	.	CASSSAGDYTGELFF	TGTGCCAGCAGCTCCGCGGGAGACTACACCGGGGAGCTGTTTTTT
TRBV12-3/TRBV12-4	TRBJ1-1	TRBD1	.	CASRRGQGSTAFF	TGTGCCAGCAGGCGGGGACAGGGCTCTACGGCTTTCTTT
TRBV18	TRBJ2-1	.	.	CASSIQNPGEQFF	TGTGCCAGCTCGATTCAAAATCCAGGCGAGCAGTTCTTC
TRBV2	TRBJ2-5	.	.	CASSATRETQYF	TGTGCCAGCAGTGCTACTCGAGAGACCCAGTACTTC
TRBV5-1	TRBJ2-7	TRBD2	.	CASSLAAGEYEQYF	TGCGCCAGCAGCTTGGCAGCGGGGGAATACGAGCAGTACTTC
TRBV4-2	TRBJ1-2	.	medium-sized	CASSQELRTNGYTF	TGTGCCAGCAGCCAAGAGCTACGGACAAATGGCTACACCTTC
TRBV7-9	TRBJ1-1	.	once	CASSPLAGLNTEAFF	TGTGCCAGCAGCCCCCTAGCCGGACTGAACACTGAAGCTTTCTTT
TRBV5-5	TRBJ1-2	TRBD1	.	CASSTGTGDGYTF	TGTGCCAGCAGCACCGGGACAGGGGATGGCTACACCTTC
TRBV3-1/TRBV3-2	TRBJ2-1	.	.	CASSPLVGGYNEQFF	TGTGCCAGCAGCCCCCTAGTCGGGGGTTACAATGAGCAGTTCTTC
TRBV3-1/TRBV3-2	TRBJ1-5	.	.	CASSHINQPQHF	TGTGCCAGCAGCCACATTAATCAGCCCCAGCATTTT
TRBV9	TRBJ1-3	.	.	CASSLSGGSGNTIYF	TGTGCCAGCAGCCTCTCCGGGGGCTCTGGAAACACCATATATTTT
TRBV7-6	TRBJ2-5	TRBD1	.	CASSLDVPSGGGETQYF	TGTGCCAGCAGCTTAGATGTTCCTTCAGGGGGCGGGGAGACCCAGTACTTC
TRBV19	TRBJ2-5	.	.	CASTPGGGLGTQYF	TGTGCCAGTACGCCTGGGGGCGGGCTAGGTACCCAGTACTTC
TRBV5-1	TRBJ1-2	.	.	CASSLDRQGNYGYTF	TGCGCCAGCAGCTTGGACCGACAAGGAAACTATGGCTACACCTTC